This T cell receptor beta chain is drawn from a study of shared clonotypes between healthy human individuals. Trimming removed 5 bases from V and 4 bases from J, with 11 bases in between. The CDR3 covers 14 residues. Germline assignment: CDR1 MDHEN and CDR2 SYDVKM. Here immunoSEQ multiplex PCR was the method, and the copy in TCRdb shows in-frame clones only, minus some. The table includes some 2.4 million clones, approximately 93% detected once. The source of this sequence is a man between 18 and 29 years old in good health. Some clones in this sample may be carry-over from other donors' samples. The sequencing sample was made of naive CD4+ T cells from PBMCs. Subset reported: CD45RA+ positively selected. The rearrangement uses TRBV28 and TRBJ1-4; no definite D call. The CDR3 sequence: CASSTRRNNEKLFF. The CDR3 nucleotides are TGTGCCAGCAGTACCCGACGGAATAATGAAAAACTGTTTTTT.